What follows are 25 T cell receptor beta chains derived from one specimen sequenced in a study of regulatory T cells in long-lasting Graves disease. As to time point: persistent/refractory GD, antithyroid drugs over 5 years with positive TRAb. PBMC RNA served as the TCR library source. Building the TCR beta libraries relied on iRepertoire HTBI primers, and CDR3 regions underwent Arm-PCR. TCRdb ran MiXCR on the multiplex PCR reads and lists one entry per CDR3 protein. There are roughly 360,000 distinct CDR3 sequences in the sample; 20% to 25% occur only once, and around 30% lies in the top ten. The sample in question was peripheral blood mononuclear cells (PBMCs), obtained when the disease was refractory, from a patient treated with antithyroid drugs. Every receptor here comes from a woman in her 40s with Graves disease.

The chain couples TRBV10-3 to TRBJ2-7; D call uncertain. Per germline, CDR1 ENHRY and CDR2 SYGVKD. V was pared by 1 base and J by 0 bases, with 7 bases between. The CDR3 totals 14 residues. The CDR3 region is CAISELLFSYEQYF. As DNA, the CDR3 is TGTGCCATCAGTGAGTTACTGTTCTCCTACGAGCAGTACTTC.

This sequence joins TRBV20-1 and TRBJ2-5, with 9 positions matching TRBD2. Germline-derived CDR1 and CDR2 are DFQATT and SNEGSKA (reference sequence). The CDR3 extends over 13 amino acids. Losses at the gene ends were 3 bases for V and 5 bases for J; bases not matched to a gene: 4. The CDR3 here is CSARREGPETQYF. As DNA, the CDR3 is TGCAGTGCTAGGCGGGAGGGCCCCGAGACCCAGTACTTC.

This clonotype occurred many times. This rearrangement joins TRBV7-8 to TRBJ1-5, with TRBD1 as a possible D gene (6 bases). The CDR3 is made up of 15 amino acids. V was cut by 3 bases and J by 7 bases, with 16 bases left in between. CDR1 is SGHVS, CDR2 FQNEAQ, per germline. The CDR3 here is CASSLGDKGRQPQHF. For the CDR3, the DNA is TGTGCCAGCAGCTTGGGGGACAAGGGGCGCCAGCCCCAGCATTTT. The entire variable domain, with the rest obtained from reference TRBV7-8 and TRBJ1-5, is as follows: GAGVSQSPRYKVAKRGQDVALRCDPISGHVSLFWYQQALGQGPEFLTYFQNEAQLDKSGLPSDRFFAERPEGSVSTLKIQRTQQEDSAVYLCASSLGDKGRQPQHFGDGTRLSIL.

In its sample, this clonotype was seen many times. V and J are TRBV7-2 and TRBJ2-7; TRBD2 matches at 9 bases. V lost 6 bases, J lost 4 bases, and 7 bases stayed unmatched. CDR3 length: 14 residues. Germline V CDR1 and CDR2: SGHTA, FQGNSA. The CDR3 loop is CASRYSSGTYEQYF. The CDR3 nucleotides read TGTGCCAGCAGATATTCTAGCGGGACATACGAGCAGTACTTC. The variable domain in full, completed from reference TRBV7-2 and TRBJ2-7, reads GAGVSQSPSNKVTEKGKDVELRCDPISGHTALYWYRQSLGQGLEFLIYFQGNSAPDKSGLPSDRFSAERTGGSVSTLTIQRTQQEDSAVYLCASRYSSGTYEQYFGPGTRLTVT.

This clonotype was observed at least ten times. This sequence joins TRBV11-2 and TRBJ2-7; D is uncertain. The V and J ends lost 1 base and 2 bases respectively, with 9 bases between them. This CDR3 spans 14 amino acids. In germline, CDR1 is SGHAT, CDR2 FQNNGV. DNA for the CDR3: TGTGCCAGCAGCTTAGTTCGGCCGCCCTACGAGCAGTACTTC. It specifies CASSLVRPPYEQYF. Based on the CDR3 plus reference TRBV11-2 and TRBJ2-7, the full variable domain is EAGVAQSPRYKIIEKRQSVAFWCNPISGHATLYWYQQILGQGPKLLIQFQNNGVVDDSQLPKDRFSAERLKGVDSTLKIQPAKLEDSAVYLCASSLVRPPYEQYFGPGTRLTVT.

This clonotype has more than one count but fewer than ten. V gene TRBV6-1 combines with J gene TRBJ1-6; D remains unclear. The CDR3 has 15 residues. Between the trimmed V and J ends, which lost 6 bases and 7 bases, there was a span of 16 bases. Germline CDR1 is MNHNS and CDR2 is SASEGT. The CDR3 here is CASRQQRIGNSPLHF. The CDR3 region has the DNA TGTGCCAGCAGACAACAGAGGATAGGGAATTCACCCCTCCACTTT.

The table lists this clonotype with many counts. This sequence joins TRBV3-1 and TRBJ2-7, with TRBD1 matching 9 bases. Germline CDR1 LGHDT, CDR2 YNNKEL (reference sequence). CDR3 length: 15 residues. Trimming at V came to 4 bases and at J to 3 bases, leaving 7 bases not matched to a gene. CDR3 DNA sequence: TGTGCCAGCAGCCCCACAGGGGGCGCAGGCTACGAGCAGTACTTC. This encodes CASSPTGGAGYEQYF.

This clonotype was picked up many times. The chain carries TRBV6-1 and TRBJ1-2, with 9 bases lining up with TRBD1. The CDR3 sequence is 15 residues long. V lost 0 bases to trimming and J lost 4 bases; unmatched junction nucleotides: 3. Germline V CDR1 and CDR2: MNHNS, SASEGT. The chain's CDR3 is CASSEARDRAYGYTF. CDR3 in DNA: TGTGCCAGCAGTGAAGCCCGGGACAGGGCCTATGGCTACACCTTC.

This clonotype was seen a handful of times. For the CDR3, the DNA is TGCAGTGCCACCCTTCTGCCCCGGGACAGGGTTGCCTACGAGCAGTACTTC. Protein sequence: CSATLLPRDRVAYEQYF. The chain has TRBV20-1 and TRBJ2-7; TRBD1 matches at 9 bases. Per germline, CDR1 DFQATT and CDR2 SNEGSKA (reference sequence). The length of the CDR3 is 17 residues. The junction had 17 bases not matched to a gene; V was cut back by 6 bases and J by 2 bases.

The chain employs TRBV28 and TRBJ2-7, with 9 bases identical to TRBD1. The CDR3 is 16 amino acids. From germline, CDR1 is MDHEN and CDR2 SYDVKM. Germline trimming cut 7 bases from V and 2 bases from J; bases unmatched to any gene: 12. CDR3 coding DNA: TGTGCCAGCAATCCTGGGGGGACAGGGTTCGCCTACGAGCAGTACTTC. Translated, it gives CASNPGGTGFAYEQYF.

This rearrangement joins TRBV24-1 to TRBJ2-1, with D perhaps being TRBD1 or TRBD2 (5 bases each). Per the germline V gene, CDR1 is KGHDR and CDR2 is SFDVKD. CDR3 length: 16 residues. The V end was cut by 4 bases, the J end by 3 bases, with 15 bases between. The CDR3 DNA is TGTGCCACCAGTGACCACGGGACCGGAAACTACAATGAGCAGTTCTTC. Residues: CATSDHGTGNYNEQFF.

The chain links TRBV15 to TRBJ2-1; possibly TRBD1 for D (5 bases). The CDR3 is 15 residues long. Trimming shortened V by 0 bases and J by 9 bases, and 15 bases separated the two germline ends. Germline assignment: CDR1 LNHNV and CDR2 YYDKDF (reference sequence). The chain's CDR3 is CATSRDPTVPREQFF. CDR3 coding DNA: TGTGCCACCAGCAGAGACCCGACAGTTCCTCGTGAGCAGTTCTTC.

This clonotype showed up just a few times. This rearrangement joins TRBV5-1 to TRBJ2-7, with TRBD1 matching 7 bases. CDR3 length: 15 residues. V lost 1 base to trimming and J lost 5 bases; unmatched junction nucleotides: 9. From germline, CDR1 is SGHRS and CDR2 YFSETQ. As DNA, the CDR3 is TGCGCCAGCAGCTTGTCGACAGGGCCCCACCACGAGCAGTACTTC. This translates into CASSLSTGPHHEQYF.

A note on this clonotype: A much larger clonotype is one base distant, so this may be a read error. CDR3 residues: CASSGAGQGTEAFF. The CDR3, as DNA: TGTGCCAGCAGCGGCGCGGGACAGGGCACTGAAGCTTTCTTT. This sequence joins TRBV9 and TRBJ1-1, with TRBD1 matching 9 bases. The CDR3 runs 14 residues. Germline-derived CDR1 and CDR2 are SGDLS and YYNGEE. Trimming removed 3 bases from V and 4 bases from J; junction bases left unmatched: 4.

This clonotype showed up just a few times. The CDR3 here is CASSLDVGRETQYF. The CDR3 bases are TGTGCCAGCAGCTTAGATGTGGGTCGGGAGACCCAGTACTTC. The V call is TRBV11-1, the J call TRBJ2-5; no definite D call. This CDR3 is built from 14 residues. V was trimmed by 1 base and J by 5 bases, leaving 11 bases between them. Germline V gene lookup returns CDR1 SGHAT and CDR2 FQDESV (reference sequence). Full variable domain (remainder filled in from reference TRBV11-1 and TRBJ2-5): EAEVAQSPRYKITEKSQAVAFWCDPISGHATLYWYRQILGQGPELLVQFQDESVVDDSQLPKDRFSAERLKGVDSTLKIQPAELGDSAMYLCASSLDVGRETQYFGPGTRLLVL.

The rearrangement uses TRBV6-2 or TRBV6-3 and TRBJ2-1, with 13 positions matching TRBD2. This CDR3 region has 15 residues. In germline, CDR1 is MNHEY, CDR2 SVGEGT. V lost 7 bases and J lost 1; bases outside the gene matches: 1. This CDR3 reads CASMTSGRSYNEQFF. DNA of the CDR3: TGTGCCAGCATGACTAGCGGGAGGTCCTACAATGAGCAGTTCTTC.

This clonotype was detected many times. The chain links TRBV5-1 to TRBJ1-3; D is unclear. Germline V lookup: CDR1 SGHRS, CDR2 YFSETQ. The CDR3 is 13 residues long. Trimming cost V 0 bases and J 6 bases, with 7 bases left between them. CDR3 region: CASSLGLENTIYF. CDR3 DNA: TGCGCCAGCAGCTTGGGCTTGGAAAACACCATATATTTT.

This clonotype was seen just once. The V and J genes are TRBV3-1 and TRBJ1-4; maybe TRBD1 (5 bases). The CDR3 has 15 amino acids. Germline CDR1 and CDR2: LGHDT and YNNKEL (reference sequence). The V end was cut by 2 bases, the J end by 7 bases, with 14 bases between. CDR3 protein: CASSQQTRGREKLFF. The CDR3 DNA reads TGTGCCAGCAGCCAACAAACAAGGGGTCGTGAAAAACTGTTTTTT. The variable domain in full, with the rest retrieved from reference TRBV3-1 and TRBJ1-4, is DTAVSQTPKYLVTQMGNDKSIKCEQNLGHDTMYWYKQDSKKFLKIMFSYNNKELIINETVPNRFSPKSPDKAHLNLHINSLELGDSAVYFCASSQQTRGREKLFFGSGTQLSVL.

This clonotype was found a few times. The CDR3 region is CSALTSQSGRAAGTGELFF. Written as DNA, the CDR3 is TGCAGTGCCCTTACATCCCAGAGCGGGAGGGCCGCGGGCACCGGGGAGCTGTTTTTT. V usage is TRBV20-1 and J usage is TRBJ2-2; 10 bases map to TRBD2. After removal of 6 bases from V and 4 bases from J, the junction contained 20 bases not matched to a gene. The CDR3 runs 19 residues. CDR1 is DFQATT, CDR2 SNEGSKA, per germline (reference sequence).

V usage is TRBV5-5 and J usage is TRBJ2-2, with TRBD1 matching over 11 bases. This CDR3 region has 18 residues. V was pared by 4 bases and J by 4 bases, with 12 bases of the junction left unmatched. Germline CDR1 SGHKS, CDR2 YYEKEE (reference sequence). The DNA for the CDR3 is TGTGCCAGCAGCCGGGGACAGGGGGGAGTCTATAGCACCGGGGAGCTGTTTTTT. This encodes CASSRGQGGVYSTGELFF.

V usage is TRBV20-1 and J usage is TRBJ1-5, with 9 positions matching TRBD1. Trimming removed 3 bases from V and 6 bases from J; junction bases left unmatched: 15. From germline, CDR1 is DFQATT and CDR2 SNEGSKA (reference sequence). CDR3 length: 17 residues. The CDR3 region is CSASPRPGTGLGQPQHF. The CDR3 DNA follows: TGCAGTGCTAGCCCTCGACCCGGGACAGGGCTGGGTCAGCCCCAGCATTTT.

V is TRBV3-1 and J is TRBJ2-2; D might be TRBD2 (7 bases). Per the germline V gene, CDR1 is LGHDT and CDR2 is YNNKEL (reference sequence). The V end was cut by 5 bases, the J end by 1 base, with 14 bases between. The CDR3 covers 16 residues. The CDR3 nucleotides read TGTGCCAGCAGCAGCTGGGGGGGACAGAACACCGGGGAGCTGTTTTTT. Amino acid sequence: CASSSWGGQNTGELFF.

J is TRBJ2-2 and V is TRBV5-1; 7 nucleotides align to TRBD1. Germline CDR1 is SGHRS and CDR2 is YFSETQ. CDR3 length: 16 residues. The V and J ends lost 5 bases and 3 bases, in that order; junction bases with no gene match: 10. The CDR3 loop is CASSKPGTVYTGELFF. The DNA of the CDR3 is TGCGCCAGCAGTAAACCCGGGACAGTGTACACCGGGGAGCTGTTTTTT.

This clonotype came up a few times. The V gene is TRBV27, the J gene TRBJ2-7; 10 nucleotides match TRBD2. Germline-derived CDR1 and CDR2 are MNHEY and SMNVEV (reference sequence). The junction had 8 bases not matched to a gene; V was cut back by 5 bases and J by 1 base. There are 16 residues in the CDR3. The CDR3 sequence is CASSPQSGGGSYEQYF. The CDR3 DNA reads as TGTGCCAGCAGTCCGCAAAGCGGGGGGGGGTCCTACGAGCAGTACTTC.

This chain joins TRBV20-1 and TRBJ2-7, with TRBD2 matching over 8 bases. The J segment lost 5 bases and the V segment lost 3 bases, leaving 9 bases of the junction unmatched. Germline lookup yields CDR1 DFQATT and CDR2 SNEGSKA (reference sequence). This CDR3 has 14 amino acids. The CDR3: CSASRREDGDEQYF. CDR3 sequence (DNA): TGCAGTGCTAGCAGGCGGGAGGATGGGGACGAGCAGTACTTC.